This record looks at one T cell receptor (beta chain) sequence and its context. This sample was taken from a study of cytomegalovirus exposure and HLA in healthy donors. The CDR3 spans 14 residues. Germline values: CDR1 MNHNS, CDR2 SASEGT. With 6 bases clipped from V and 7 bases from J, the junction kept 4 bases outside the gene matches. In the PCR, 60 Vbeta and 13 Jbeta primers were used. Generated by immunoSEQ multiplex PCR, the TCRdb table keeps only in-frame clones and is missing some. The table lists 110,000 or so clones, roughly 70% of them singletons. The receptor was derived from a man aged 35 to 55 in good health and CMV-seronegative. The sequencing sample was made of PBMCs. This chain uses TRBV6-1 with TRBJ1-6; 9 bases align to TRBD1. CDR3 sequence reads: CASRGTGQNSPLHF. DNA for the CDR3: TGTGCCAGCAGGGGGACAGGGCAGAATTCACCCCTCCACTTT.